This TCR beta chain is from a study of blood T cell repertoires in COVID-19. Study at large: Some COVID-19 samples were acute and others convalescent; all came from the United States, Italy and Spain. Sample material is recorded as cDNA or gDNA derived from T cells, B-cell-depleted T cells, or PBMCs.

This clone appeared a single time. In the authors' workflow: Scientists estimated how many nucleated cells there were by amplifying reference gene primers. The assay was immunoSEQ multiplex PCR, and TCRdb's table has in-frame clones only and misses some. Clonal size and the V and J genes are those of that table, whereas D and trimming came from the DNA. Of about 490,000 clones listed, approximately 85% are singletons. The CDR3 extends over 14 amino acids. V shed 6 bases and J 6 bases; nucleotides not matched to a gene: 8. Germline V gene sequence: CDR1 MDHEN, CDR2 SYDVKM. Sample: peripheral blood. The TCR originated in a human donor in a cohort sampled during active COVID-19. This rearrangement joins TRBV28 to TRBJ2-3, with 8 bases matching TRBD2. Here the CDR3 reads CASSLSGRDDTQYF. Written as DNA, the CDR3 is TGTGCCAGCAGCCTAAGCGGGAGAGATGATACGCAGTATTTT.